This TCR beta chain was identified in a study of blood T cell repertoires in COVID-19. Assay used: immunoSEQ multiplex PCR; TCRdb lists only in-frame clones, some missing. The sample records some 80,000 clones, 85% to 90% being singletons. The CDR3 contains 13 residues. V lost 5 bases and J 2 bases, leaving 8 bases between the germline ends. Germline values: CDR1 SGHNT, CDR2 YENEEA. The specimen sequenced was peripheral blood. The chain has TRBV11-3 and TRBJ2-3; D may be TRBD2 (5 bases). This sequence originates from a human donor in a cohort sampled during active COVID-19. The CDR3 coding sequence is TGTGCCAGCAGCCCCCGGGACACAGATACGCAGTATTTT. It yields the protein CASSPRDTDTQYF.